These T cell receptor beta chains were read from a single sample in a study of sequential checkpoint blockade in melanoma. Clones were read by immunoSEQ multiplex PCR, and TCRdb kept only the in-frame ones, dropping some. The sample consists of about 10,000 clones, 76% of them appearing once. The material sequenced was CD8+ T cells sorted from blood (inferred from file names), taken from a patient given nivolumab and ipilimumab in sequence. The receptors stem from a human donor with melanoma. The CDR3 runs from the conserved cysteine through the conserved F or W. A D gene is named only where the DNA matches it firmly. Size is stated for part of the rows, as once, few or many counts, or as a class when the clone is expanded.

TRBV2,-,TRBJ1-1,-,TGTGCCAGCACAGGGCGCGGAAACACTGAAGCTTTCTTT,CASTGRGNTEAFF
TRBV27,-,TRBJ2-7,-,TGTGCCAGCAGTTCGCCCTTACAGGGTGGTGCCTACGAGCAGTACTTC,CASSSPLQGGAYEQYF
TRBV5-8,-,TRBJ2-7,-,TGCGCCAGCAGCCAAGCCCGGGGCTACGAGCAGTACTTC,CASSQARGYEQYF
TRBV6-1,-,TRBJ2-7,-,TGTGCCAGCAGTGAAGCGCGCCGAGGTTTGATTCCCTACGAGCAGTACTTC,CASSEARRGLIPYEQYF
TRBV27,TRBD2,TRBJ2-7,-,TGTGCCAGCATGGGAGGGGCCTCCTACGAGCAGTACTTC,CASMGGASYEQYF
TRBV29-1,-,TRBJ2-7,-,TGCAGCGTTGAAGATCGTAGTCGCGACACTTCCTACGAGCAGTACTTC,CSVEDRSRDTSYEQYF
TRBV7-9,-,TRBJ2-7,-,TGTGCCAGCAGCTTATGGGCGACAGACAACTACGAGCAGTACTTC,CASSLWATDNYEQYF
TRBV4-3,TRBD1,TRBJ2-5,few,TGCGCCAGCAGCCAAGTTGGGAAGGGGGCGAAGGAGACCCAGTACTTC,CASSQVGKGAKETQYF
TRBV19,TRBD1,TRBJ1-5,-,TGTGCCACCAAGGAGGACAGGGGGAGCAATCAGCCCCAGCATTTT,CATKEDRGSNQPQHF
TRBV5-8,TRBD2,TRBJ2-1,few,TGTGCCAGCAGCCTCAGCGGGCTAGCGGGGGGGCTCTACAATGAGCAGTTCTTC,CASSLSGLAGGLYNEQFF
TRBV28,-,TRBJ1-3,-,TGTGCCAGCAGGGGCCAGGGGGGAAACACCATATATTTT,CASRGQGGNTIYF
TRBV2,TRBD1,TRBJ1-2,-,TGTGCCAGCAGTCAGGGGACAGTCGATGGCTACACCTTC,CASSQGTVDGYTF
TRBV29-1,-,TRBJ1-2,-,TGCAGCGTCCGCAATAGATACTATGGCTACACCTTC,CSVRNRYYGYTF
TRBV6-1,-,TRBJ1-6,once,TGTGCCAGCAGTGACGGACACTACTATAATTCACCCCTCCACTTT,CASSDGHYYNSPLHF
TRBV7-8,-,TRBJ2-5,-,TGTGCCAGCAGCTTACGGTACAGGGAAGAGACCCAGTACTTC,CASSLRYREETQYF
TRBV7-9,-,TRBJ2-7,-,TGTGCCAGCAGCTTCCCGTCAGGGGCTCAAGAGCAGTACTTC,CASSFPSGAQEQYF
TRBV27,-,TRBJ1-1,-,TGTGCCACCCAAACCCGGCCGCTAGCACAGTTGACTGAAGCTTTCTTT,CATQTRPLAQLTEAFF
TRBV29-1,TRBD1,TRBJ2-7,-,TGCAGCGTCCGGACAGGCCCCTACGAGCAGTACTTC,CSVRTGPYEQYF
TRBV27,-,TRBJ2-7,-,TGTGCCAGCAGTTTAGGGGCAGGGGAGCCCTACGAGCAGTACTTC,CASSLGAGEPYEQYF
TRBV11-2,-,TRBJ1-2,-,TGTGCCAGCAGCTTCCGGGACTATTATGGCTACACCTTC,CASSFRDYYGYTF
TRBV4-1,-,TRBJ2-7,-,TGCGCCAGCAGCCAAGTGTGGCCCCCCGGGGACGAGCAGTACTTC,CASSQVWPPGDEQYF
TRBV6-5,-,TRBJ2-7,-,TGTGCCACTCAGGGGCTGAATGAGCAGTACTTC,CATQGLNEQYF
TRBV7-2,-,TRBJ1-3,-,TGTGCCAGCAGCTTATATTCGAGCGCAGGAAACACCATATATTTT,CASSLYSSAGNTIYF
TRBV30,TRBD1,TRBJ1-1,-,TGTGCCTGGAGTCTAATCAGGGGGCGTTGGACTGAAGCTTTCTTT,CAWSLIRGRWTEAFF
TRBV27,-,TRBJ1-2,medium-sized,TGTGCCAGCAGTTTGGGGGCAGGGAACTATGGCTACACCTTC,CASSLGAGNYGYTF
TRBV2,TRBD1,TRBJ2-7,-,TGTGCCAGCAACACCGGGACAGGGAGCTCCTACGAGCAGTACTTC,CASNTGTGSSYEQYF
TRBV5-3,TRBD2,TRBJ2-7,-,TGTGCCAGAAGCTTGGCCAATCGCGGGGGGACCTACGAGCAGTACTTC,CARSLANRGGTYEQYF
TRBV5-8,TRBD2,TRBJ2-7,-,TGTGCCAGCAGGCCAGGGACTAGCGGGCCTGAACAACCCCCGGGCGAGCAGTACTTC,CASRPGTSGPEQPPGEQYF
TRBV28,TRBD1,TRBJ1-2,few,TGTGCCAGCAGTTTGGAACGACAGGGTCTGGGGGGCACCTTC,CASSLERQGLGGTF
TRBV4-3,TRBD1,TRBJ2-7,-,TGCGCCAGCAGCCGAATGGGACAGTCTGAGTCCGAGCAGTACTTC,CASSRMGQSESEQYF
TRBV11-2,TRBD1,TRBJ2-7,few,TGTGCCAGCAGCTTAGGGGACAGCTACGAGCAGTACTTC,CASSLGDSYEQYF
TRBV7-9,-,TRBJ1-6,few,TGTGCCAGCAGCCCACAAGAATATAATTCACCCCTCCACTTT,CASSPQEYNSPLHF
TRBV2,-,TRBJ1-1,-,TGTGCCAGCAGGACAGGTAGGATGGACACTGAAGCTTTCTTT,CASRTGRMDTEAFF
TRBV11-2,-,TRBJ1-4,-,TGTGCCAGCAGCTGGGGTTTGGGGAGTAAGGAAAAACTGTTTTTT,CASSWGLGSKEKLFF
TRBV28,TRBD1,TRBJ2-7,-,TGTGCCAGCAGCTACAGGGGGCGCGGCGAGCAGTACTTC,CASSYRGRGEQYF
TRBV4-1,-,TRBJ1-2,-,TGCGCCAGCAGCCAAGAGATTGAGCGGGGCTACACCTTC,CASSQEIERGYTF
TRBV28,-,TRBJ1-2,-,TGTGCCAGCAGTTTCTCCAGGGCAGGGGGCTACACCTTC,CASSFSRAGGYTF
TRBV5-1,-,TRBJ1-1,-,TGCGCCAGCAGCCAGGGGCTTAACACTGAAGCTTTCTTT,CASSQGLNTEAFF
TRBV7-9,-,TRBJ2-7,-,TGTGCCAGCAGCATGGGGGACACTCCTACCTACGAGCAGTACTTC,CASSMGDTPTYEQYF
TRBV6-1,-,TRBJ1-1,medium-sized,TGTGCCAGCAGATCCGACAGGTGGAACACTGAAGCTTTCTTT,CASRSDRWNTEAFF
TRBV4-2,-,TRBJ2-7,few,TGTGCCAGCAGCGTAGGGGACACCTACGAGCAGTACTTC,CASSVGDTYEQYF
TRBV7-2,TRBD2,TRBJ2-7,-,TGTGCCAGCAGCTCCCCAAGGGACGGGGGGACTCCCTACGAGCAGTACTTC,CASSSPRDGGTPYEQYF
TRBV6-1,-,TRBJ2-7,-,TGTGCCAGCATTGCAGGGGTCGCCGAGCAGTACTTC,CASIAGVAEQYF
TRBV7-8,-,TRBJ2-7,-,TGTGCCAGCAGCTTTGAGGTGCTCTACGAGCAGTACTTC,CASSFEVLYEQYF
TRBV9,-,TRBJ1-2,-,TGTGCCAGCAGCGTAGGCCTTATGGGCTTTGGCTACACCTTC,CASSVGLMGFGYTF
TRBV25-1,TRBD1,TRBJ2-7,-,TGTGCCAGCACCGACCCAGACAGGGTGTACGAGCAGTACTTC,CASTDPDRVYEQYF
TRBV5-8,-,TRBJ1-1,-,TGCGCCAGCAGCCCGGAGGGCACTGAAGCTTTCTTT,CASSPEGTEAFF
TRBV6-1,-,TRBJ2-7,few,TGTGCCAGCAGTGACAGGGACTACGAGCAGTACTTC,CASSDRDYEQYF
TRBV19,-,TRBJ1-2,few,TGTGCCAGTAGTATCGGGGAAGTACGCTATGGCTACACCTTC,CASSIGEVRYGYTF
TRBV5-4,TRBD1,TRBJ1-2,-,TGTGCCAGCAGCTTGGAGGCAGGGGGCGGCTATGGCTACACCTTC,CASSLEAGGGYGYTF
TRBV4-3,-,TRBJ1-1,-,TGCGCCAGCAGCCAAGATCATTGGAGTGCCGAAACGACCATGAACACTGAAGCTTTCTTT,CASSQDHWSAETTMNTEAFF
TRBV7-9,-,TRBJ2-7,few,TGTGCCAGCAGCGCCCCGCAGGTTGGGGAGCAGTACTTC,CASSAPQVGEQYF